Following are 27 T cell receptor beta chains from one sample sequenced in a study of blood T cell repertoires in COVID-19. TCRdb keeps only in-frame clones here, not all; method: immunoSEQ multiplex PCR. The sample yields some 100,000 clones, roughly 92% seen once. What was sequenced was peripheral blood. These receptors originate from a man aged 60 to 75 with acute or convalescent COVID-19.

The chain combines TRBV5-4 with TRBJ1-4, with D possibly being TRBD1 (6 bases). Trimming removed 4 bases at V and 6 bases at J, with 16 bases between. Germline V CDR1 and CDR2: SGHNT, YYREEE (reference sequence). This CDR3 is 15 amino acids long. Written as DNA, the CDR3 is TGTGCCAGCAGCCTTCCCCGGACAGCCTATGAAAAACTGTTTTTT. It translates to CASSLPRTAYEKLFF. Complete variable domain (other parts from reference TRBV5-4 and TRBJ1-4): ETGVTQSPTHLIKTRGQQVTLRCSSQSGHNTVSWYQQALGQGPQFIFQYYREEENGRGNFPPRFSGLQFPNYSSELNVNALELDDSALYLCASSLPRTAYEKLFFGSGTQLSVL.

This sequence joins TRBV2 and TRBJ2-1, with 8 nucleotides matching TRBD2. The CDR3 is made up of 14 amino acids. The J segment lost 0 bases and the V segment lost 8 bases, leaving 3 bases of the junction unmatched. Germline CDR1 reads SNHLY; CDR2 reads FYNNEI. The DNA for the CDR3 is TGTGCCAGCCGCAGCGGGAGCTCCTACAATGAGCAGTTCTTC. Translation gives CASRSGSSYNEQFF.

This chain joins TRBV11-2 and TRBJ1-5, with D possibly matching TRBD1 (5 bases). Per the germline V gene, CDR1 is SGHAT and CDR2 is FQNNGV. The V end lost 5 bases, the J end lost 0 bases, and 20 bases lay between the germline ends. CDR3 length: 18 residues. This CDR3 reads CASSAQKLRVSSNQPQHF. The CDR3 nucleotides are TGTGCCAGCAGCGCGCAAAAGCTCAGGGTGAGTAGCAATCAGCCCCAGCATTTT.

Concerning this clone itself: One end of the junction varies from germline; a read error may be responsible. For the CDR3, the DNA is TGTGCCAGCAGTCAAGCGTTTAGCGGAGGGCCCCTCCAAGAGACCCAGTACTTC. Its protein product is CASSQAFSGGPLQETQYF. The V and J genes are TRBV3-1 (or the pseudogene TRBV3-2) and TRBJ2-5, with D possibly TRBD2 on 6 matching bases. Germline assignment: CDR1 LGHDT and CDR2 YNNKEL (reference sequence). CDR3 length: 18 amino acids.

The rearrangement joins TRBV29-1 to TRBJ2-1; 7 nucleotides line up with TRBD2. There are 14 residues in the CDR3. Germline V gene lookup returns CDR1 SQVTM and CDR2 ANQGSEA. J gave up 7 bases and V 6 bases, and 12 bases lay outside the gene matches. The CDR3 DNA reads as TGCAGCGTCCACCTGGTATCCGGGAGGAATGAGCAGTTCTTC. This translates into CSVHLVSGRNEQFF.

Of note for this clone: An end of the junction differs from the germline gene, which may be a read error. The chain couples TRBV10-3 to TRBJ1-5, with D unresolved. Germline V gives CDR1 ENHRY, CDR2 SYGVKD. The CDR3 length is 15 residues. Here the CDR3 reads CVISNHGRLSQPQHF. Written as DNA, the CDR3 is TGTGTCATCAGTAATCACGGTCGACTATCCCAGCCCCAGCATTTT.

This chain joins TRBV3-1 (or the pseudogene TRBV3-2) and TRBJ2-5; 9 bases are a match to TRBD1. CDR3 length: 15 amino acids. Germline V CDR1 and CDR2: LGHDT, YNNKEL (reference sequence). The ends lost 2 bases at V and 5 bases at J; junction bases unmatched: 6. For the CDR3, the DNA is TGTGCCAGCAGCCAACAACAGGGGGCTGGGGAGACCCAGTACTTC. Protein sequence: CASSQQQGAGETQYF.

The J gene is TRBJ1-4, the V gene TRBV25-1; D unclear. Germline values: CDR1 MGHDK, CDR2 SYGVNS. V lost 3 bases and J lost 8, with 13 bases in between. The CDR3 has 14 amino acids. The CDR3: CASSDTRVSEKLFF. Written as DNA, the CDR3 is TGTGCCAGCAGTGATACGCGGGTTTCCGAAAAACTGTTTTTT.

This sequence joins TRBV5-1 and TRBJ1-1; maybe TRBD1 (6 bases). Germline V gene lookup returns CDR1 SGHRS and CDR2 YFSETQ. CDR3 length: 14 residues. Trimming removed 2 bases at V and 6 bases at J, with 14 bases between. This CDR3 is CASSLQGRVPEAFF. CDR3 sequence (DNA): TGCGCCAGCAGCTTACAGGGTCGCGTACCTGAAGCTTTCTTT.

This chain joins TRBV9 and TRBJ2-2; 10 nucleotides line up with TRBD2. Germline assignment: CDR1 SGDLS and CDR2 YYNGEE. The ends lost 4 bases at V and 0 bases at J; junction bases unmatched: 3. The CDR3 runs to 16 residues. CDR3 sequence: CASSLGTSANTGELFF. The CDR3 DNA reads as TGTGCCAGCAGCCTTGGGACTAGCGCGAACACCGGGGAGCTGTTTTTT.

The J gene is TRBJ2-2, the V gene TRBV6-1; D perhaps matches TRBD2 (6 bases). Per the germline V gene, CDR1 is MNHNS and CDR2 is SASEGT. V was clipped by 8 bases and J by 5 bases, with 6 bases between them. This CDR3 is 11 amino acids long. CDR3 in DNA: TGTGCCAGCGCGGGGACCGGGGAGCTGTTTTTT. This translates into CASAGTGELFF.

The CDR3 spells CASSPLGRANTGELFF. For the CDR3, the DNA is TGCGCCAGCAGTCCCCTGGGCCGCGCGAACACCGGGGAGCTGTTTTTT. The chain recombines TRBV5-1 with TRBJ2-2; D not resolved. Per the germline V gene, CDR1 is SGHRS and CDR2 is YFSETQ. Trimming shortened V by 5 bases and J by 0 bases, and 14 bases separated the two germline ends. The CDR3 is 16 residues long.

The rearrangement joins TRBV9 to TRBJ2-7, with TRBD1 identical over 9 bases. The V and J ends lost 3 bases and 2 bases, in that order; junction bases with no gene match: 6. Germline assignment: CDR1 SGDLS and CDR2 YYNGEE. The CDR3 spans 15 residues. The CDR3 region is CASSAGTGWTYEQYF. CDR3 DNA: TGTGCCAGCAGCGCCGGGACAGGGTGGACCTACGAGCAGTACTTC.

The chain joins TRBV12-3 or TRBV12-4 to TRBJ2-2; TRBD2 is a possible D gene (5 bases). This CDR3 region has 12 residues. Between the trimmed V and J ends, which lost 10 bases and 7 bases, there was a span of 13 bases. The CDR3 DNA reads TGTGCCACCGGACCGGAGGTCGGGGAGCTGTTTTTT. Its translation: CATGPEVGELFF.

This clone was observed a few times. This chain joins TRBV6-1 and TRBJ2-7; possible D gene TRBD1, 5 bases. The V gene lost 10 bases and the J gene lost 6 bases, with 13 bases spanning the gap. The germline CDR1 and CDR2 sequences are MNHNS and SASEGT. The CDR3 runs to 11 residues. Written as DNA, the CDR3 is TGTGCCACGGTTGCAGGGCTCGAGCAGTACTTC. The encoded protein is CATVAGLEQYF.

This chain links TRBV19 with TRBJ2-1; D is perhaps TRBD2 (5 bases). Germline V gene lookup returns CDR1 LNHDA and CDR2 SQIVND (reference sequence). The CDR3 is made up of 14 amino acids. DNA of the CDR3: TGTGTCGGGGAATCATTCCCCTCCTACAATGAGCAGTTCTTC. Translated: CVGESFPSYNEQFF.

V is TRBV5-5 and J is TRBJ1-4; weak D call: TRBD1 (6 bases). CDR3 length: 18 residues. Per germline, CDR1 SGHKS and CDR2 YYEKEE (reference sequence). Trimming took 5 bases from V and 0 from J, leaving 20 bases between them. This CDR3 reads CASRSRWGQVATNEKLFF. The CDR3 DNA reads as TGTGCCAGCAGGAGCCGATGGGGACAAGTTGCAACTAATGAAAAACTGTTTTTT.

V gene TRBV28 combines with J gene TRBJ1-2; 11 bases agree with TRBD1. V dropped 2 bases and J dropped 2; count of bases not matched to a gene: 7. The germline V gene encodes CDR1 MDHEN and CDR2 SYDVKM. There are 17 residues in the CDR3. The CDR3 loop is CASSLRTGGLLNYGYTF. CDR3 sequence (DNA): TGTGCCAGCAGTTTAAGGACAGGGGGCCTCTTAAACTATGGCTACACCTTC.

V gene TRBV5-1 combines with J gene TRBJ2-3, with TRBD1 as a possible D gene (5 bases). Looked up from germline, CDR1 is SGHRS and CDR2 is YFSETQ. This CDR3 region has 10 residues. V lost 8 bases and J lost 9, with 10 bases in between. As DNA, the CDR3 is TGCGCCAGTGACAGTGCCACGCAGTATTTT. This sequence encodes CASDSATQYF.

The chain joins TRBV2 to TRBJ1-4, with TRBD1 identical over 10 bases. The CDR3 has 12 residues. With 11 bases clipped from V and 7 bases from J, the junction kept 4 bases outside the gene matches. Germline loops: CDR1 SNHLY, CDR2 FYNNEI. The CDR3 reads CARRTGGEKLFF. The CDR3 DNA follows: TGTGCCCGTAGGACAGGGGGTGAAAAACTGTTTTTT.

The rearrangement links TRBV6-5 to TRBJ2-4; TRBD2 matches at 7 bases. CDR3 length: 14 amino acids. Trimming took 6 bases from V and 6 from J; bases not matched to a gene: 8. Germline CDR1 is MNHEY and CDR2 is SVGAGI. DNA of the CDR3: TGTGCCAGCAGCCCGGGAGGTCGGCTAAACATTCAGTACTTC. Translation: CASSPGGRLNIQYF.

With respect to this clone: This sample also contains other DNA sequences that code for the same CDR3. V usage is TRBV7-9 and J usage is TRBJ2-7; a possible D gene is TRBD2 (6 bases). The CDR3 has 14 amino acids. V was pared by 5 bases and J by 1 base, with 12 bases between. CDR1 and CDR2 from the germline V gene are SEHNR and FQNEAQ (reference sequence). Written as DNA, the CDR3 is TGTGCCAGCAGCCCGGGACTCCCATCCTACGAGCAGTACTTC. Translating it yields CASSPGLPSYEQYF.

The rearrangement joins TRBV19 to TRBJ1-4; D is ambiguous. V was shortened by 0 bases and J by 0 bases, with 11 bases between the two germline ends. The CDR3 covers 17 residues. Germline CDR1 LNHDA, CDR2 SQIVND (reference sequence). The CDR3 is CASSIDGRGTTNEKLFF. The CDR3 region has the DNA TGTGCCAGTAGTATAGATGGGCGGGGAACAACTAATGAAAAACTGTTTTTT.

This chain joins TRBV6-5 and TRBJ2-1; TRBD2 matches at 11 bases. This CDR3 is built from 16 residues. Germline V CDR1 and CDR2: MNHEY, SVGAGI. Trimming removed 4 bases from V and 4 bases from J; junction bases left unmatched: 6. CDR3 nucleotide sequence: TGTGCCAGCAGTTTGTTAGCGGGAGGGCCTTACAATGAGCAGTTCTTC. This codes for CASSLLAGGPYNEQFF.

J is TRBJ1-2 and V is TRBV3-1 (or the pseudogene TRBV3-2); weak D call: TRBD1 (5 bases). The CDR3 runs 14 residues. V was shortened by 4 bases and J by 3 bases, with 12 bases between the two germline ends. The germline CDR1 and CDR2 sequences are LGHDT and YNNKEL (reference sequence). The CDR3 DNA reads as TGTGCCAGCAGCCCGGTCGGGGGTGACTATGGCTACACCTTC. Translated, it gives CASSPVGGDYGYTF.

The rearrangement joins TRBV6-5 to TRBJ1-1; D gene ambiguous. V lost 0 bases to trimming and J lost 5 bases, with 16 bases between them. Germline V gene sequence: CDR1 MNHEY, CDR2 SVGAGI. This CDR3 is 16 amino acids long. This CDR3 is CASSYSTGSPRTEAFF. The CDR3 region has the DNA TGTGCCAGCAGTTACTCGACGGGTTCTCCAAGGACTGAAGCTTTCTTT.

This clone has just one count. The chain recombines TRBV5-1 with TRBJ2-1; tentative D call: TRBD2 (6 bases). The CDR3 consists of 15 residues. Germline V gene lookup returns CDR1 SGHRS and CDR2 YFSETQ. V shed 0 bases and J shed 3 bases, with 10 bases lying between them. CDR3 sequence reads: CASSLGGTGYNEQFF. Here the CDR3 DNA reads TGCGCCAGCAGCTTGGGCGGGACGGGCTACAATGAGCAGTTCTTC.